This section outlines one T cell receptor (beta chain) sequence together with its context. There are a few counts of this clone. The antigen it recognizes is unknown. Base-call qualities are not available, and no considerably larger clone is one nucleotide away. The data were obtained in a study of cytomegalovirus exposure and HLA in healthy donors (dated by TCRdb to about 2017). Broadly, across the study: According to an earlier analysis of a few hundred of the donors, about 179 million T cells yielded 117 million unique TCR beta sequences and approximately 280 Gb of sequence data. The number of donors typed differed by locus, with 629-630 for A, B, C, DRB1 and DQB1, about 500 for DQA1, over 600 for DPA1, and some 470 for DPB1. The study combined high-throughput TCR immunosequencing, statistical association of individual TCRs with disease status, and machine learning to predict cytomegalovirus infection status. To decide whether each TCR beta V gene segment behaved as functional or pseudogenic, an earlier analysis of over 500 of the donors relied on high-throughput TCR beta sequencing. Four to six DR-DQ haplotypes were handled as single units for association and clustering, since linkage in the cohort was strong. Class I and class II HLA loci were covered by the typing at four-digit resolution. Using immunosequencing, the study profiled T cell repertoires from 550 to 750 subjects and related those repertoires to cytomegalovirus serostatus. Donor age, sex, ethnicity and CMV serostatus were collected together with the repertoire data. A separate validation cohort of roughly 120 different subjects was used in addition to the 666-subject first cohort. Across approximately 400 genotyped donors of the cohort, an average of 235,054 unique TCR beta nucleotide sequences per donor were sequenced, and 15% to 20% of those sequences were non-productive. All discovery cohort repertoires had been generated on a single sequencing platform. The study aimed to test whether signatures of past pathogen exposure could be identified by cataloging public T cell receptors. A later genetic analysis took genome-wide SNP genotypes for about three fifths of the 666 donors and used that subset as a discovery cohort. Rather than using new phenotypic data, the later analysis identified candidate immune exposures from TCR beta sequences and from how often those sequences occurred across donors. An early release that covered more than 550 HLA-typed donors contained approximately 300 gigabases of sequencing data and about 84 million unique TCR sequences. In a later analysis, previously published TCR beta repertoires from about 670 donors were re-analyzed and high-resolution HLA genotyping was added so that TCR occurrence patterns could be studied. Among the roughly 400 genotyped donors, around 79% belonged to the genetic ancestry cluster associated with self-reported Caucasian donors. The investigation overall reported the following: In a later analysis, most CMV-associated TCR beta chains were found to appear HLA-restricted, with HLA associations seemingly driven largely by CMV exposure. Because the 87-base-pair reads could not distinguish some IMGT-functional V segments, including TRBV6-2 and TRBV6-3, those segments were excluded. Compared with the approximately 670-donor mean, donors in an Asian-associated ancestry cluster had fewer N-insertions in productive TCRs, according to a later genetic analysis. In vitro tests confirmed that a few of the cytomegalovirus-associated TCR beta chains recognize cytomegalovirus antigens. In an earlier analysis of some 550 of the donors, most TCR beta V segments were observed in productive rearrangements about 87% or about 30% of the time, broadly matching IMGT annotations. Several of the top co-occurrence clusters appeared to be linked to parvovirus B19, influenza, CMV and Epstein-Barr virus, according to a later analysis. In a later genetic analysis, a missense DCLRE1C variant was associated with V-gene and J-gene trimming of TCR beta chains, and the association was replicated in an independent cohort. The classifier was reported to diagnose cytomegalovirus status with high specificity and sensitivity in both the original and validation cohorts. A further reported finding was that TCR beta sequences accurately predicted the HLA-A and HLA-B alleles for most subjects in the first cohort. The presence/absence analyses assumed that sequencing depth was roughly uniform across donors, and that assumption may not be true. A group of highly shared sequence variants was considered likely to be a technical artifact of the sequencing pipeline. Because some donors lacked HLA typing at each locus, the association tests relied only on the typed subset. In this cohort, only TCR beta chains were sequenced, and detectable features were limited by the absence of alpha or paired-chain data. Most TCR sequences were seen in very few donors, while some public TCRs were found in many individuals. A later analysis associated 15,000 or so TCR beta sequences with specific HLA alleles at a false discovery rate of 0.05. In the study, some 180 TCR beta chains were listed as associated with cytomegalovirus. Immune exposure information for the cohort was limited to CMV serostatus. The authors suggested that the approach could potentially be extended to other disease states and immunological phenotypes. Linkage disequilibrium might explain the correlated functional status among segregating V segments, but an unknown experimental factor could not be ruled out. A later analysis found that HLA-associated TCR beta chains were more clonally expanded and had lower generation probabilities than equally common non-associated chains. When HLA alleles, especially DR and DQ, strongly co-occurred, TCR associations were difficult to assign to individual alleles. A later analysis found that TCR association rates varied across HLA loci, with DRB1 alleles showing the most associated TCRs and HLA-C alleles the fewest. Seventeen rarely observed V segments, including chromosome 9 orphons, were excluded from the earlier analysis of about 600 of the donors because counts were too low.

Library method: the immunoSEQ multiplex PCR assay. The multiplex PCR relied on a mix of 60 forward primers for TCR Vbeta segments and 13 reverse primers for TCR Jbeta segments. The CDR3 region of rearranged TCR beta genes was amplified from genomic DNA with a multiplex PCR assay. On the Illumina HiSeq System, the amplified TCR beta libraries were sequenced as 87-base-pair reads. Under the source paper's analysis protocol: In a later analysis, some 80 million unique TCR beta chains were counted across the 500 to 700 repertoires, and some 10 million of these chains were shared by at least two donors. Raw reads were error-corrected and collapsed into unique sequences by a nearest-neighbor algorithm in which closely related sequences were merged to remove PCR and sequencing errors. Alignment of CDR3 sequences to IMGT reference sequences was used to assign V, D and J gene segments. For a sequence to be retained, a match of at least six nucleotides to both a V gene segment and a J gene segment was required. A rearrangement was called productive if the CDR3 had no stop codons and remained in frame with V and J, and every other rearrangement was called non-productive. Following IMGT convention, CDR3 was defined as the stretch from the second conserved V-encoded cysteine to the conserved J-encoded phenylalanine. The earlier analysis of about 560 of the donors excluded any sequence lacking an unambiguous match to a single V gene segment. An earlier analysis of almost 600 of the donors classified V segments as functional when productive rearrangements were above 56.7% and as segregating when the standard deviation between donors was above 5%. A statistical classification framework was developed to diagnose cytomegalovirus status using the catalog of TCR beta chain sequences. In a later analysis, TCR nucleotide sequences were compared against IMGT/GENE-DB human TR gene sequences so that V and J genes could be assigned. The TCRdist pipeline was used in a later analysis to assign CDR3 sequences and most-parsimonious VDJ recombination scenarios. In a later analysis, each TCR beta chain was defined by its CDR3 amino acid sequence together with its V-gene family, and reads without a unique V-gene family were excluded. In a later analysis, 550 to 650 highly shared, low-generation-probability nucleotide sequences were removed to address suspected cross-contamination and a sequencing artifact. In a later analysis, a clonal expansion index for each public chain was calculated from normalized within-repertoire ranks of inferred template counts. Generation probabilities in a later analysis came from a VDJ recombination model fitted to out-of-frame rearrangements, and those results were checked against IGoR. Hypergeometric tests were used in a later analysis to score TCR-TCR, TCR-HLA and TCR-CMV co-occurrence, with a repertoire-size bias correction applied to the TCR pairs. To estimate false discovery rates, a later analysis permuted the HLA or CMV assignments 20 times. In a later analysis, co-occurring TCRs were grouped using DBSCAN, with TCRdist sequence similarity added in when clustering inside HLA-allele-positive subsets. Repertoires with fewer than 30,000 or more than 120,000 public chains were left out of co-occurrence clustering, as were about five repertoires with anomalous nucleotide sharing. TCRdb took this table from immuneACCESS and kept in-frame rearrangements with V and J called. Such tables lack part of the clones; where checked against another copy, unresolved V genes explain under half of the gap, and the rest is unexplained. V, J and clone size are taken as reported in that table, and D and trimming were inferred from the DNA itself. The sample includes tens of thousands of clones, with approximately 77% observed a single time. In total, the top ten clones hold about 7.1% of the sample.

The cohort comprised 550 to 700 healthy bone marrow donors. All cohort members were sampled while nominally healthy, although unrecorded immune exposures were likely present. The donor tested CMV seropositive and was one of the 289 seropositive cohort members. Every donor gave a peripheral blood sample, and the peripheral blood mononuclear cells from that sample were used for TCR beta sequencing. Genomic DNA was extracted from the blood cell samples with the Qiagen DNeasy Blood Extraction Kit. The cysteine opens and the phenylalanine closes a CDR3 of 13 amino acids. The retained sequence is limited to the CDR3, 39 bases, with the frame set at the first base. For CDR1 and CDR2, the germline V gene lists SNHLY and FYNNEI. V is pared back by 2 bases and J by 5 bases, with 9 bases lying between the germline termini.

In this chain, TRBV2 is recombined with TRBJ1-1; the D gene is unclear. Sequences were obtained from PBMCs. The clonotype originates from a woman aged 30 to 39 in good health and CMV-seropositive. The CDR3 region has the sequence CASSEPGRTEAFF. The DNA reads as follows: TGTGCCAGCAGTGAACCCGGGAGGACTGAAGCTTTCTTT.